Shown below are 6 T cell receptor beta chains from a single sample sequenced in a study of blood T cell repertoires in COVID-19. Profiling relied on immunoSEQ multiplex PCR, and the TCRdb table lists in-frame clones only, not all of them. This table has 95,000 to 120,000 clones, 88% appearing once. Sequenced: peripheral blood. These receptors were collected from a human donor in a cohort sampled during active COVID-19.

V is TRBV30 and J is TRBJ1-2; 10 bases align to TRBD1. Trimming at V came to 2 bases and at J to 4 bases, leaving 7 bases not matched to a gene. The CDR3 is made up of 15 amino acids. Germline V CDR1 and CDR2: GTSNPN, SVGIG (reference sequence). CDR3 region: CAWSSRTGGVYGYTF. The DNA for the CDR3 is TGTGCCTGGAGTTCAAGGACAGGGGGAGTCTATGGCTACACCTTC.

This clone was seen a handful of times. As DNA, the CDR3 is TGTGCCAGCAGAGTCCTAGCCTATGGCTACACCTTC. It yields the protein CASRVLAYGYTF. The rearrangement links TRBV2 to TRBJ1-2; D is unresolved. Germline V CDR1 and CDR2: SNHLY, FYNNEI. Deletions cut 6 bases from V and 4 bases from J, with 9 bases between. This CDR3 is built from 12 residues.

The V call is TRBV11-2, the J call TRBJ2-1, with 11 bases matching TRBD2. V lost 5 bases and J lost 9; bases outside the gene matches: 9. Germline V lookup: CDR1 SGHAT, CDR2 FQNNGV. The length of the CDR3 is 15 residues. CDR3 in amino acids: CASSQLAGVYGEQFF. CDR3 DNA: TGTGCCAGCAGCCAACTAGCGGGAGTTTACGGTGAGCAGTTCTTC.

V is TRBV3-1 (or the pseudogene TRBV3-2) and J is TRBJ1-1; D uncertain. Germline V gives CDR1 LGHDT, CDR2 YNNKEL (reference sequence). CDR3 size: 16 residues. The V end was cut by 0 bases, the J end by 7 bases, with 18 bases between. CDR3 residues: CASSQDGGYSWDEAFF. CDR3 in DNA: TGTGCCAGCAGCCAAGATGGAGGGTATTCTTGGGATGAAGCTTTCTTT.

V and J are TRBV11-3 and TRBJ2-1; possibly TRBD2 for D (6 bases). The CDR3 length is 13 residues. The V gene lost 4 bases and the J gene lost 7 bases, with 11 bases spanning the gap. Germline assignment: CDR1 SGHNT and CDR2 YENEEA. The CDR3 DNA reads as TGTGCCAGCAGCTCAAGGGCGGGGAATGAGCAGTTCTTC. Its translation: CASSSRAGNEQFF. Full variable domain (rest looked up from reference TRBV11-3 and TRBJ2-1): EAGVVQSPRYKIIEKKQPVAFWCNPISGHNTLYWYLQNLGQGPELLIRYENEEAVDDSQLPKDRFSAERLKGVDSTLKIQPAELGDSAVYLCASSSRAGNEQFFGPGTRLTVL.

The gene calls are TRBV23-1 and TRBJ2-7; tentatively, D is TRBD2 (5 bases). TRBV23-1 counts as an open reading frame of uncertain function. The CDR3 is 16 residues long. The V gene lost 7 bases and the J gene lost 1 base, with 20 bases spanning the gap. Here the CDR3 reads CASTRRAPWVSYEQYF. CDR3 nucleotide sequence: TGCGCCAGCACCCGGCGGGCCCCCTGGGTTTCCTACGAGCAGTACTTC.